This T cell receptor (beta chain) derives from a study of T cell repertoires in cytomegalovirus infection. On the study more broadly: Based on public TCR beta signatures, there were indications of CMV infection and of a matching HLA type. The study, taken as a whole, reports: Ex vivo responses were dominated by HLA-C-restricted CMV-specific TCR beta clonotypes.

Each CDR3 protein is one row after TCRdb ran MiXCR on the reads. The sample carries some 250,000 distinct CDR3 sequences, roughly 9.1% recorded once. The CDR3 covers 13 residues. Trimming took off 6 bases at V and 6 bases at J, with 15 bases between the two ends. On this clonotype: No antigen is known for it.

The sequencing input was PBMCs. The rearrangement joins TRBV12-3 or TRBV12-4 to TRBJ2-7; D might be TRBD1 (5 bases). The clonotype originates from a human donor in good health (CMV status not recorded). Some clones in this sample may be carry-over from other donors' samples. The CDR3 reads CASRFQGYTEQYF. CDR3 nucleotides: TGTGCCAGCAGGTTTCAGGGATATACCGAGCAGTACTTC.